This TCR beta chain was found in a study of CD4 T cell repertoires in COVID-19. Produced via immunoSEQ multiplex PCR; TCRdb's table is partial and in-frame only. The sample includes more than 65,000 clones, about four fifths of them seen just once. These memory T cells were uncultured and sequenced directly after ex vivo isolation. Study findings and constraints: SARS-CoV and/or HKU1 spike cultures shared between about 6.5 and 25% of SARS-CoV-2 clonotypes. Two or all three memory subsets shared several highly expanded SARS-CoV-2-reactive clonotypes.

Regarding this clone: Its antigen remains unknown.

The source is a human donor who had COVID-19. The sequencing here drew on CD4+ T cells from peripheral blood, taken after recovery from COVID-19.

The CDR3 bases are TGTGCCAGCAGCACCTCTAGCGGGGCATACTACGAGCAGTACTTC. It is translated as CASSTSSGAYYEQYF. V is TRBV7-2 and J is TRBJ2-7, with TRBD2 identical over 9 bases. Germline V lookup: CDR1 SGHTA, CDR2 FQGNSA. This CDR3 spans 15 amino acids. The trim removed 5 bases at V and 3 bases at J, leaving 8 bases unmatched.